A selection of T cell receptor beta chains follows, all from one sample in a study of cytotoxic CD8 clonotypes in ibrutinib-treated CLL. Only in-frame clones appear in the TCRdb table, and some are missing; sequencing was by immunoSEQ multiplex PCR. The sample lists 58,000 or so clones; around 60% were seen once. This specimen consisted of PBMCs, obtained after 12 months of ibrutinib treatment. These receptors were collected from a human donor with chronic lymphocytic leukemia. The CDR3 runs from the conserved cysteine through the conserved F or W. The D gene is left open where the match is weak. Size values are once, few and many counts, or a class for expanded clones, and some rows have none.

D gene,clone size,V gene,J gene,CDR3 DNA,CDR3 protein
NA,NA,TRBV6-5,TRBJ2-3,TGTGCCACCTCCGGGGCAGATACGCAGTATTTT,CATSGADTQYF
TRBD2,NA,TRBV4-1,TRBJ2-2,TGCGCCAGCAGCCAATCGCCGATGGGACTAGTTGCCCCCGGGGAGCTGTTTTTT,CASSQSPMGLVAPGELFF
TRBD2,NA,TRBV2,TRBJ2-5,TGTGCCAGCAGCCATATCGGACTAGCGGGGGGAGGTGGAGAGACCCAGTACTTC,CASSHIGLAGGGGETQYF
NA,NA,TRBV28,TRBJ1-1,TGTGCCAGCAGTTTAGTAGGATTGGGGACTGAAGCTTTCTTT,CASSLVGLGTEAFF
NA,NA,TRBV25-1,TRBJ2-7,TGTGCCAGCGGCCTTTCCTACGAGCAGTACTTC,CASGLSYEQYF
NA,NA,TRBV6-1,TRBJ1-2,TGTGCCAGCAGTGAAGCAGGCTATGGCTACACCTTC,CASSEAGYGYTF
NA,few,TRBV6-5,TRBJ1-5,TGTGCCAGCAGTTGGGGCCGTGATCGGCCCCAGCATTTT,CASSWGRDRPQHF
TRBD2,few,TRBV6-6,TRBJ2-2,TGTGCCAGCAGTTATACCAGCGGGAGGGTCGGGGAGCTGTTTTTT,CASSYTSGRVGELFF
NA,NA,TRBV11-2,TRBJ1-6,TGTGCCAGCAGTCGGCGCTCCTATAATTCACCCCTCCACTTT,CASSRRSYNSPLHF
NA,NA,TRBV11-2,TRBJ2-1,TGTGCCAGCAGCTTAAGCCGCAATGAGCAGTTCTTC,CASSLSRNEQFF
NA,few,TRBV5-1,TRBJ1-6,TGCGCCAGCAGCCCGGGACACGGCCTCCACTTT,CASSPGHGLHF
NA,NA,TRBV9,TRBJ2-5,TGTGCCAGCAGCGTAGGGAGCCGCGAGACCCAGTACTTC,CASSVGSRETQYF
TRBD1,NA,TRBV15,TRBJ1-2,TGTGCCACCAGCAGGCCGGACAGGGGCTATGGCTACACCTTC,CATSRPDRGYGYTF
TRBD1,few,TRBV6-1,TRBJ1-2,TGTGCCAGCAGTGAAGACGGACAGGGTAACTATGGCTACACCTTC,CASSEDGQGNYGYTF
NA,many,TRBV4-2,TRBJ2-6,TGTGCCAGCAGCCAAGAAGCGGCTGGGGCCAACGTCCTGACTTTC,CASSQEAAGANVLTF
TRBD2,NA,TRBV5-4,TRBJ2-1,TGTGCCAGCAGCCCCGGGGGGGCCAGCGATGAGCAGTTCTTC,CASSPGGASDEQFF
NA,NA,TRBV6-5,TRBJ1-2,TGTGCCAGCAGCGGGATCTATGGCTACACCTTC,CASSGIYGYTF
NA,NA,TRBV6-5,TRBJ2-4,TGTGCCAGCAGTTCGCAGGGTGGGGGAGACATTCAGTACTTC,CASSSQGGGDIQYF
TRBD1,NA,TRBV19,TRBJ1-2,TGTGCCAGTATCAGATCAGGGGGAAATAACTATGGCTACACCTTC,CASIRSGGNNYGYTF
NA,NA,TRBV14,TRBJ1-3,TGTGCCAGCAGCCCGGGACGGCGTGACACCATATATTTT,CASSPGRRDTIYF
TRBD1,NA,TRBV7-2,TRBJ2-4,TGTGCCAGCAGCTTGGGACAGGTAGCCAAAAACATTCAGTACTTC,CASSLGQVAKNIQYF
NA,few,TRBV19,TRBJ1-1,TGTGCCAGTAGTTCCCCGGGGGCCTACACTGAAGCTTTCTTT,CASSSPGAYTEAFF
TRBD1,NA,TRBV28,TRBJ1-4,TGTGCCAGCAGTTTAGACAGGGGGCGAGAAAAACTGTTTTTT,CASSLDRGREKLFF
TRBD1,few,TRBV19,TRBJ1-5,TGTGCCAGTAGTAGGACAGGGAAGGGGGCCCAGCATTTT,CASSRTGKGAQHF
NA,few,TRBV9,TRBJ2-2,TGTGCCAGCAGCGCACCAGGGTGGGGGGAGCTGTTTTTT,CASSAPGWGELFF
NA,NA,TRBV7-6,TRBJ1-3,TGTGCCAGCAGCTTCCAGGGATCTGGAAACACCATATATTTT,CASSFQGSGNTIYF
NA,NA,TRBV5-4,TRBJ1-4,TGTGCCAGCACCGATGGGATTTCTAAGGATAGCAATGAAAAACTGTTTTTT,CASTDGISKDSNEKLFF
TRBD2,NA,TRBV28,TRBJ2-2,TGTGCCAGCAGTCTAGCGGGGGGACGTAACACCGGGGAGCTGTTTTTT,CASSLAGGRNTGELFF
NA,NA,TRBV23-1,TRBJ1-5,TGCGCCACCACAAATCCCCTGGGGCCCCAGCATTTT,CATTNPLGPQHF
NA,few,TRBV27,TRBJ1-6,TGTGCCAGCAGTTTCACAGGGTTGTACAATTCACCCCTCCACTTT,CASSFTGLYNSPLHF
NA,NA,TRBV6-5,TRBJ2-5,TGTGCCAGCAGCCGGACTACCAAAGAGACCCAGTACTTC,CASSRTTKETQYF
NA,NA,TRBV19,TRBJ2-1,TGTGCCAGTAGTCCCAAGGGGGGTAGCTCCTACAATGAGCAGTTCTTC,CASSPKGGSSYNEQFF
NA,once,TRBV30,TRBJ2-6,TGTGCCTGGAGACCCTCTGGGGCCAACGTCCTGACTTTC,CAWRPSGANVLTF
NA,NA,TRBV19,TRBJ1-1,TGTGCCAGTACCCACCCGAGAGGAGGGAGGGGCACTGAAGCTTTCTTT,CASTHPRGGRGTEAFF
TRBD1,few,TRBV5-1,TRBJ1-4,TGCGCCAGCAGCTCGGGACAGTTGGCAACTAATGAAAAACTGTTTTTT,CASSSGQLATNEKLFF
NA,NA,TRBV27,TRBJ1-5,TGTGCCAGCAGCCGAGGTCGGGGGATCAGCAATCAGCCCCAGCATTTT,CASSRGRGISNQPQHF
NA,NA,TRBV6-6,TRBJ1-2,TGTGCCAGCAGTTCGTCAGGGAAGGTCTATGGCTACACCTTC,CASSSSGKVYGYTF
NA,NA,TRBV28,TRBJ1-1,TGTGCCAGCAGTTTATACATGAACACTGAAGCTTTCTTT,CASSLYMNTEAFF
TRBD1,NA,TRBV28,TRBJ2-5,TGTGCCAGCAGTTTAGGCCTCTCCGGACAGGACCTCTTCCAAGAGACCCAGTACTTC,CASSLGLSGQDLFQETQYF
NA,few,TRBV28,TRBJ1-6,TGTGCCAGCAGCCCCGCGAGGGACCCTTCACCCCTCCACTTT,CASSPARDPSPLHF
TRBD1,once,TRBV6-5,TRBJ2-7,TGTGCCAGCAGCAGGGACAGTTACGAGCAGTACTTC,CASSRDSYEQYF
TRBD1,few,TRBV5-1,TRBJ1-2,TGCGCCAGCAGCTTGGGGACCAACAGGGGGCTGGGCTACACCTTC,CASSLGTNRGLGYTF
NA,NA,TRBV6-1,TRBJ2-2,TGTGCCAGCAGTGCCCACACCCAGGGTTTTACCGGGGAGCTGTTTTTT,CASSAHTQGFTGELFF
NA,NA,TRBV9,TRBJ1-2,TGTGCCAGCAGCTCAGGAGGGAGTGAATCCTATGGCTACACCTTC,CASSSGGSESYGYTF
TRBD2,medium-sized,TRBV4-1,TRBJ2-3,TGCGCCAGCAGCCAAGCCGAACTAGCGGGGGGGCTTCGTACGCAGTATTTT,CASSQAELAGGLRTQYF
NA,NA,TRBV5-1,TRBJ1-5,TGCGCCAGCAGCTTGGATGGGACCAGCGGTCAGCCCCAGCATTTT,CASSLDGTSGQPQHF
TRBD2,NA,TRBV27,TRBJ2-5,TGTGCCAGCAGGCTCACTAGCGGGGGCAGGGAGACCCAGTACTTC,CASRLTSGGRETQYF
NA,NA,TRBV7-8,TRBJ2-1,TGTGCCAGCAGCTTAGCGGGAGCGCAATACAATGAGCAGTTCTTC,CASSLAGAQYNEQFF
TRBD2,few,TRBV7-2,TRBJ2-7,TGTGCCAGCAGCACGACTAGCGGGGTGGGGGAGCAGTACTTC,CASSTTSGVGEQYF